These T cell receptor beta chains were read from a single sample in a study of blood T cell repertoires in COVID-19. Here immunoSEQ multiplex PCR was the method, and the copy in TCRdb shows in-frame clones only, minus some. The sample lists about 120,000 clones; over 75% were seen once. Material for sequencing was peripheral blood. These TCRs come from an elderly man with acute or convalescent COVID-19. The CDR3 runs from the conserved cysteine through the conserved F or W.

J gene: TRBJ1-3
V gene: TRBV12-5
CDR3 protein: CASGYRTDRVYSGNTIYF

J gene: TRBJ2-2
V gene: TRBV5-1
CDR3 protein: CASSIGTASNTGELFF

J gene: TRBJ1-1
V gene: TRBV6-2/TRBV6-3
CDR3 protein: CASSYSGQGGNTEAFF

J gene: TRBJ1-1
V gene: TRBV21-1
CDR3 protein: CASSTVPRTGPRANTEAFF

J gene: TRBJ1-3
V gene: TRBV2
CDR3 protein: CASSERARGEGGNTIYF

J gene: TRBJ1-5
V gene: TRBV6-5
CDR3 protein: CASSYSRGFSNQPQHF

J gene: TRBJ1-2
V gene: TRBV29-1
CDR3 protein: CSVEGGGANYGYTF

J gene: TRBJ2-3
V gene: TRBV3-1/TRBV3-2
CDR3 protein: CASSQDGGLAQDTQYF

J gene: TRBJ2-1
V gene: TRBV5-1
CDR3 protein: CASSLAATGSYNEQFF

J gene: TRBJ2-2
V gene: TRBV6-5
CDR3 protein: CASIRTGTGELFF

J gene: TRBJ2-3
V gene: TRBV19
CDR3 protein: CASSTGTGRHQDTQYF

J gene: TRBJ2-2
V gene: TRBV7-3
CDR3 protein: CASSPDRGGTGELFF

J gene: TRBJ2-7
V gene: TRBV14
CDR3 protein: CASSLSGSGGYEQYF

J gene: TRBJ2-6
V gene: TRBV10-2
CDR3 protein: CASKLSFSGANVLTF

J gene: TRBJ1-1
V gene: TRBV16
CDR3 protein: CASSPRGTGARTEAFF

J gene: TRBJ2-7
V gene: TRBV6-2/TRBV6-3
CDR3 protein: CASSLTSGSYEQYF

J gene: TRBJ2-3
V gene: TRBV3-1/TRBV3-2
CDR3 protein: CASSPPSGGRDTQYF

J gene: TRBJ1-3
V gene: TRBV29-1
CDR3 protein: CSVGQASSGNTIYF

J gene: TRBJ1-2
V gene: TRBV16
CDR3 protein: CASSQGTAKGGYTF

J gene: TRBJ2-7
V gene: TRBV19
CDR3 protein: CASSMSVAGEQYF

J gene: TRBJ2-7
V gene: TRBV4-1
CDR3 protein: CASSHETLTSGSSYEQYF

J gene: TRBJ1-5
V gene: TRBV19
CDR3 protein: CASSRSTGDGFQHF

J gene: TRBJ1-1
V gene: TRBV15
CDR3 protein: CATSREPETQAFF

J gene: TRBJ1-1
V gene: TRBV19
CDR3 protein: CASSWPQGAMAF

J gene: TRBJ1-5
V gene: TRBV6-6
CDR3 protein: CASSYPEINQPQHF

J gene: TRBJ1-5
V gene: TRBV6-2/TRBV6-3
CDR3 protein: CASSYSITGQPQHF

J gene: TRBJ1-2
V gene: TRBV4-1
CDR3 protein: CASSQKTGGAGYGYTF

J gene: TRBJ1-2
V gene: TRBV10-3
CDR3 protein: CAINSGDKRDNYGYTF

J gene: TRBJ2-2
V gene: TRBV27
CDR3 protein: CASSTTANTGELFF

J gene: TRBJ2-2
V gene: TRBV10-3
CDR3 protein: CASRGQVNTGELFF

J gene: TRBJ2-1
V gene: TRBV6-4
CDR3 protein: CASSAERENNEQFF

J gene: TRBJ1-3
V gene: TRBV28
CDR3 protein: CASRPPTGAGNTIYF

J gene: TRBJ1-2
V gene: TRBV7-9
CDR3 protein: CASSLAGTGGGYTF

J gene: TRBJ1-1
V gene: TRBV28
CDR3 protein: CASRDDRGRNTEAFF

J gene: TRBJ1-3
V gene: TRBV24-1
CDR3 protein: CASSTGNGNTIYF

J gene: TRBJ2-3
V gene: TRBV5-1
CDR3 protein: CASSSLGVGGSRELDTQYF

J gene: TRBJ1-5
V gene: TRBV19
CDR3 protein: CASIQGTGQPQHF

J gene: TRBJ1-1
V gene: TRBV29-1
CDR3 protein: CSLRTGKGTEAFF

J gene: TRBJ2-2
V gene: TRBV18
CDR3 protein: CASGGQENTGELFF

J gene: TRBJ2-2
V gene: TRBV12-5
CDR3 protein: CASGPGLNTGELFF

J gene: TRBJ1-5
V gene: TRBV5-6
CDR3 protein: CASSSRGWDQPQHF

J gene: TRBJ1-1
V gene: TRBV19
CDR3 protein: CASRKSEGPGTEAFF

J gene: TRBJ2-7
V gene: TRBV23-1
CDR3 protein: CASSRTSGSREQYF

J gene: TRBJ1-4
V gene: TRBV7-9
CDR3 protein: CASSLVGTGVLIEKLFF

J gene: TRBJ1-3
V gene: TRBV7-9
CDR3 protein: CASSLGGSGTLDF

J gene: TRBJ1-4
V gene: TRBV19
CDR3 protein: CASSGDHRREKLFF

J gene: TRBJ2-7
V gene: TRBV27
CDR3 protein: CASWPLRDSVYEQYF

J gene: TRBJ2-7
V gene: TRBV11-3
CDR3 protein: CASSQTSSIGSGGEQYF

J gene: TRBJ1-5
V gene: TRBV7-2
CDR3 protein: CASSTGTVNNQPQHF

J gene: TRBJ1-6
V gene: TRBV2
CDR3 protein: CASSTGPAGSPLHF

J gene: TRBJ1-5
V gene: TRBV2
CDR3 protein: CASNVQGGNQPQHF

J gene: TRBJ2-2
V gene: TRBV15
CDR3 protein: CASETGTGASGELFF